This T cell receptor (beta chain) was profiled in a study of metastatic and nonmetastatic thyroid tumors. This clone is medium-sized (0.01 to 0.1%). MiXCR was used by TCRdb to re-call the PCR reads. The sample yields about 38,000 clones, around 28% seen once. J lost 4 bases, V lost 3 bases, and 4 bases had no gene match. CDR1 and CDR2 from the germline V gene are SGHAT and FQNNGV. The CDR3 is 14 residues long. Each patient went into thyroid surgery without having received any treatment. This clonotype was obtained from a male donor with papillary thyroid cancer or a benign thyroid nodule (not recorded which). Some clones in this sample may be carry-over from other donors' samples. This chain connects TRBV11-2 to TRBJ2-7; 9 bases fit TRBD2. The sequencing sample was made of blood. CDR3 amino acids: CASSFGREGYEQYF. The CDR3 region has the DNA TGTGCCAGCAGCTTTGGGCGGGAGGGGTACGAGCAGTACTTC.